This TCR beta chain appears in the sequencing data of a study of breast tumors, draining lymph nodes, adjacent tissues. Study-wide results and caveats: Tumor TCR diversity was below lymph nodes but above nontumor tissue.

The lymph nodes were axillary draining lymph nodes from breast cancer patients. As regards this clonotype: The antigen is not known.

V lost 4 bases and J lost 8, with 17 bases in between. The germline V gene has CDR1 MDHEN and CDR2 SYDVKM. The CDR3 runs to 15 residues. TCRdb reprocessed the multiplex PCR reads with MiXCR, giving one entry per CDR3 protein. The sample contains over 200,000 distinct CDR3 sequences, roughly 32% of which appear only once. Sequences were obtained from axillary lymph node tissue. This receptor was identified in a female donor with breast cancer. Some clones in this sample may be carry-over from other donors' samples. The V gene is TRBV28, the J gene TRBJ1-4; D is undetermined. CDR3 nucleotide sequence: TGTGCCAGCAGTTCACAAGAGGGTGTTCGGGAAAAACTGTTTTTT. This codes for CASSSQEGVREKLFF.